A selection of T cell receptor beta chains follows, all from one sample in a study of early T cells in non-severe SARS-CoV-2 infection. TCRdb itself ran the 5' RACE reads through MiXCR, one entry per CDR3 protein. The data show over 70,000 distinct CDR3 sequences, with about 15% seen just once and roughly 4.2% held by the top ten. Sequencing used whole blood, obtained at baseline. The origin of the receptors is an adult who was a healthcare worker with PCR-confirmed SARS-CoV-2 infection or an uninfected control (not recorded which). CDR3s leave out the opening cysteine and the closing phenylalanine or tryptophan.

V	J	CDR3
TRBV30	TRBJ2-1	AWSVRRGGSYNEQF
TRBV2	TRBJ2-3	ASSELLAGATDTQY
TRBV2	TRBJ1-4	ASSAGTPNEKLF
TRBV20-1	TRBJ1-5	SAQKGTGGNQPQH
TRBV6-1	TRBJ2-7	ASTGTGPYEQY
TRBV27	TRBJ1-5	ASSLWGATGNQPQH
TRBV7-9	TRBJ1-1	ASSNRQGSTEAF
TRBV6-1	TRBJ2-5	ASSEGGYQETQY
TRBV7-9	TRBJ2-2	ASSSPAGELF
TRBV5-5	TRBJ2-3	ASSLATLGTDTQY
TRBV7-9	TRBJ2-5	ASSPQTPQETQY
TRBV2	TRBJ2-1	ASSDSRQHPEQF
TRBV7-9	TRBJ2-1	ASSRPSGNYNEQF
TRBV27	TRBJ1-2	ASSFHMGEGGYT
TRBV18	TRBJ1-1	ASSPRQTNTEAF
TRBV7-2	TRBJ1-4	ASSFGHRSGTEKLF
TRBV7-2	TRBJ2-3	ASSLDPSVGTQY
TRBV5-4	TRBJ1-2	ASSKTGGDGYT
TRBV5-1	TRBJ2-7	ASSTLAGVSYEQY
TRBV5-1	TRBJ2-1	ASSLVADASEQF
TRBV18	TRBJ1-1	ASSPPGLKNTEAF
TRBV12-3/TRBV12-4	TRBJ1-1	ASSTGGRITEAF
TRBV30	TRBJ1-1	ACMVPFLNTEAF
TRBV30	TRBJ2-7	AWSIPGTGAWSEQY
TRBV18	TRBJ1-2	ASSPTGENYGYT
TRBV28	TRBJ2-1	ASSLRGYNEQF
TRBV10-2	TRBJ2-1	ASTPPSTEQF
TRBV29-1	TRBJ2-3	SVDRGTGTDTQY
TRBV19	TRBJ1-5	ASMDTSNQPQH
TRBV9	TRBJ2-5	ASSVDWRDLRETQY
TRBV29-1	TRBJ2-1	SVDPTPNEQF
TRBV7-9	TRBJ2-5	ASSPPGPETQY
TRBV28	TRBJ2-5	ASSPGPGRLLQETQY
TRBV7-3	TRBJ1-1	ASSFMGGTEAF
TRBV19	TRBJ1-4	ASTTGRNRLLATNEKLF
TRBV10-3	TRBJ2-7	AISDSRGRGKQY
TRBV9	TRBJ2-5	ASSPGTSGGLQETQY
TRBV14	TRBJ2-1	ASTKSVRGRKNEQF
TRBV2	TRBJ2-1	ASSEVLVGGGSYNEQF
TRBV6-5	TRBJ2-1	ASRQAGMYNEQF
TRBV28	TRBJ2-7	ASSLSGQGVIEQY
TRBV7-2	TRBJ1-5	ASSLAPYGSNQPQH
TRBV7-9	TRBJ2-2	ASSDRLAGEAGELF
TRBV15	TRBJ2-2	ATRDGTGELF
TRBV9	TRBJ2-4	ASSVDGSIKNIQY
TRBV27	TRBJ2-1	ASSLAGSYNEQF
TRBV7-9	TRBJ2-1	ASSLVKGNEQF
TRBV5-1	TRBJ2-1	ASSLGGQGPYNEQF
TRBV30	TRBJ2-7	AWSLGGYEQY
TRBV28	TRBJ2-7	ASSSPDDSYEQY
TRBV18	TRBJ2-1	ASSSQDSGTEQF
TRBV20-1	TRBJ2-7	SARDQGSSYEQY
TRBV4-1	TRBJ2-2	ASSVHRGVNTGELF
TRBV7-2	TRBJ2-6	ASSATGAGANVLT
TRBV12-3/TRBV12-4	TRBJ1-6	ASRPRGSGNSPLH
TRBV10-3	TRBJ1-1	AISSSTGANTEAF
TRBV9	TRBJ2-5	ASSVGTSDQETQY
TRBV11-2	TRBJ1-2	ASNPGQGTYGYT
TRBV2	TRBJ2-1	ASRARSSSGYNEQF